The 30 T cell receptor beta chains given below trace back to one sample, sequenced in a study of cytomegalovirus exposure and HLA in healthy donors. PCR primers comprised 60 Vbeta and 13 Jbeta primers. This table comes from immunoSEQ multiplex PCR, and its TCRdb copy is limited to in-frame clones, with some not included. The repertoire holds approximately 160,000 clones, with approximately 84% as singletons. Specimen: PBMCs. The receptors here all came from a girl between 10 and 17 years old in good health and CMV-seropositive.

The CDR3 sequence is CASSQDGLARGHDTEAFF. Here the CDR3 DNA reads TGTGCCAGCAGCCAAGATGGGCTAGCCAGGGGGCATGACACTGAAGCTTTCTTT. This chain links TRBV14 with TRBJ1-1, with 8 bases aligning to TRBD1. Germline assignment: CDR1 SGHDN and CDR2 FVKESK. J gave up 3 bases and V 0 bases, and 12 bases lay outside the gene matches. This CDR3 spans 18 amino acids.

This chain links TRBV27 with TRBJ1-1; D is unresolved. The CDR3 is 14 amino acids. Between the trimmed V and J ends, which lost 0 bases and 5 bases, there was a span of 10 bases. In germline, CDR1 is MNHEY, CDR2 SMNVEV (reference sequence). The CDR3 is CASSLSWRKTEAFF. DNA of the CDR3: TGTGCCAGCAGTTTATCTTGGAGAAAAACTGAAGCTTTCTTT.

This clone was observed once. The CDR3 region has the DNA TGTGCCAGCAGTGGGGGAGGGTGGACAGGGTACACTGAAGCTTTCTTT. It yields the protein CASSGGGWTGYTEAFF. V gene TRBV2 combines with J gene TRBJ1-1, with 8 bases matching TRBD1. CDR1 and CDR2 from the germline V gene are SNHLY and FYNNEI. Unmatched junction bases numbered 10, after V lost 4 bases and J lost 3 bases. This CDR3 region has 16 residues.

The rearrangement uses TRBV6-5 and TRBJ1-2; 9 nucleotides align to TRBD1. There are 16 residues in the CDR3. J lost 5 bases, V lost 2 bases, and 9 bases had no gene match. In germline, CDR1 is MNHEY, CDR2 SVGAGI. The CDR3 DNA follows: TGTGCCAGCAGTTACGGGGGGGGACAGGGCCTTTATGGCTACACCTTC. Amino acids: CASSYGGGQGLYGYTF.

As concerns this clone: Other nucleotide sequences in the sample specify the same CDR3. This chain uses TRBV30 with TRBJ1-5; D possibly corresponds to TRBD1 (6 bases). Trimming shortened V by 0 bases and J by 7 bases, and 10 bases separated the two germline ends. Germline V CDR1 and CDR2: GTSNPN, SVGIG (reference sequence). This CDR3 has 13 residues. This CDR3 reads CAWSVQGGQPQHF. The CDR3 DNA is TGTGCCTGGAGTGTGCAAGGGGGACAGCCCCAGCATTTT. The entire variable domain, with the rest obtained from reference TRBV30 and TRBJ1-5, is as follows: SQTIHQWPATLVQPVGSPLSLECTVEGTSNPNLYWYRQAAGRGLQLLFYSVGIGQISSEVPQNLSASRPQDRQFILSSKKLLLSDSGFYLCAWSVQGGQPQHFGDGTRLSIL.

The chain joins TRBV2 to TRBJ1-2; 9 bases map to TRBD1. This CDR3 is 15 amino acids long. V dropped 3 bases and J dropped 5; count of bases not matched to a gene: 7. Germline CDR1 reads SNHLY; CDR2 reads FYNNEI. CDR3 DNA sequence: TGTGCCAGCAGTGAGTTCGGGACAGGGCGTTATGGCTACACCTTC. Protein product: CASSEFGTGRYGYTF.

Concerning this clone: The same CDR3 also results from other DNA sequences found in this sample. This sequence joins TRBV19 and TRBJ2-7, with 11 positions matching TRBD1. V shed 4 bases and J 3 bases; nucleotides not matched to a gene: 2. The CDR3 runs 14 residues. Germline assignment: CDR1 LNHDA and CDR2 SQIVND (reference sequence). The CDR3 region is CASSTGTGGYEQYF. The CDR3 DNA sequence: TGTGCCAGTAGTACCGGGACAGGGGGCTACGAGCAGTACTTC.

The rearrangement joins TRBV4-2 to TRBJ1-1, with unresolved D. From germline, CDR1 is LGHNA and CDR2 YNFKEQ. There are 15 residues in the CDR3. V was cut by 0 bases and J by 3 bases, with 11 bases left in between. Here the CDR3 reads CASSQDGQTYTEAFF. Written as DNA, the CDR3 is TGTGCCAGCAGCCAAGATGGGCAGACGTACACTGAAGCTTTCTTT.

This clone was counted a single time. V gene TRBV7-6 combines with J gene TRBJ1-1; D is possibly TRBD1 (6 bases). CDR3 length equals 13 residues. The germline CDR1 and CDR2 sequences are SGHVS and FNYEAQ. V was shortened by 5 bases and J by 4 bases, with 11 bases between the two germline ends. CDR3 amino acids: CASSATGFTEAFF. For the CDR3, the DNA is TGTGCCAGCAGCGCAACAGGGTTCACTGAAGCTTTCTTT.

This clone was recorded once. V and J are TRBV19 and TRBJ1-2, with a possible D match to TRBD1 (6 bases). Germline CDR1 LNHDA, CDR2 SQIVND (reference sequence). V was pared by 1 base and J by 2 bases, with 8 bases between. The CDR3 has 14 amino acids. In nucleotides, the CDR3 is TGTGCCAGTAGTATAGGGACAGTAAACTATGGCTACACCTTC. Its protein product is CASSIGTVNYGYTF.

This clone occurred once. The chain employs TRBV4-1 and TRBJ2-7; a possible D gene is TRBD1 (6 bases). Looked up from germline, CDR1 is MGHRA and CDR2 is YSYEKL. The CDR3 is 15 residues long. Trimming took off 4 bases at V and 0 bases at J, with 13 bases between the two ends. The chain's CDR3 is CASSLGEDSSYEQYF. The CDR3 DNA sequence: TGCGCCAGCAGCCTAGGAGAGGACAGCTCCTACGAGCAGTACTTC.

This clone appeared once. This chain links TRBV5-1 with TRBJ2-1, with 10 positions matching TRBD2. Losses at the gene ends were 2 bases for V and 8 bases for J; bases not matched to a gene: 1. Germline values: CDR1 SGHRS, CDR2 YFSETQ. The CDR3 length is 13 residues. The CDR3 here is CASSFSGGYEQFF. The CDR3 coding sequence is TGCGCCAGCAGCTTTAGCGGGGGGTATGAGCAGTTCTTC.

This clone was observed once. This chain connects TRBV13 to TRBJ1-1; tentative D call: TRBD1 (6 bases). This CDR3 contains 14 residues. CDR1 PRHDT and CDR2 FYEKMQ come from the germline V gene (reference sequence). V was shortened by 5 bases and J by 5 bases, with 15 bases between the two germline ends. Here the CDR3 DNA reads TGTGCCAGCAGCACACCGCTGAGGGGGACTGAAGCTTTCTTT. Encoded protein: CASSTPLRGTEAFF.

The V call is TRBV6-5, the J call TRBJ2-4; 11 positions match TRBD2. Unmatched junction bases numbered 6, after V lost 4 bases and J lost 7 bases. Per germline, CDR1 MNHEY and CDR2 SVGAGI. The CDR3 contains 15 residues. CDR3 nucleotide sequence: TGTGCCAGCAGTTTAGCGGGGGGGCAGGGGAACATTCAGTACTTC. It is translated as CASSLAGGQGNIQYF.

The chain combines TRBV6-1 with TRBJ1-5; no clear D. Trimming shortened V by 1 base and J by 2 bases, and 3 bases separated the two germline ends. The CDR3 totals 13 residues. Germline CDR1 reads MNHNS; CDR2 reads SASEGT. The CDR3, as DNA: TGTGCCAGCAGTGAAGTCGGCAATCAGCCCCAGCATTTT. Protein product: CASSEVGNQPQHF.

This clone was picked up a small number of times. The rearrangement links TRBV4-2 to TRBJ2-1, with 10 bases identical to TRBD2. Unmatched junction bases numbered 10, after V lost 4 bases and J lost 4 bases. This CDR3 has 17 residues. Germline V CDR1 and CDR2: LGHNA, YNFKEQ. The CDR3 nucleotides read TGTGCCAGCAGCCGGACCGGGACTAGCGATATTTACAATGAGCAGTTCTTC. Encoded protein: CASSRTGTSDIYNEQFF.

The rearrangement links TRBV5-1 to TRBJ2-2; 10 bases fit TRBD2. V trimming: 2 bases; J trimming: 2 bases; junction bases outside the gene matches: 3. The CDR3 is made up of 16 amino acids. CDR1 is SGHRS, CDR2 YFSETQ, per germline. The CDR3 region is CASSLLAGPNTGELFF. CDR3 sequence (DNA): TGCGCCAGCAGCTTACTAGCGGGGCCAAACACCGGGGAGCTGTTTTTT.

The J gene is TRBJ2-3, the V gene TRBV7-2; no reliable D call. Germline values: CDR1 SGHTA, CDR2 FQGNSA. Trimming pared 5 bases from V and 6 bases from J, leaving 12 bases between. The CDR3 consists of 13 residues. The CDR3 DNA reads as TGTGCCAGCAGCCCCTTTCTAGTCGATACGCAGTATTTT. It yields the protein CASSPFLVDTQYF. Full variable domain (missing parts from reference TRBV7-2 and TRBJ2-3): GAGVSQSPSNKVTEKGKDVELRCDPISGHTALYWYRQSLGQGLEFLIYFQGNSAPDKSGLPSDRFSAERTGGSVSTLTIQRTQQEDSAVYLCASSPFLVDTQYFGPGTRLTVL.

The chain combines TRBV9 with TRBJ2-7, with D hard to call. The V end lost 0 bases, the J end lost 6 bases, and 13 bases lay between the germline ends. CDR1 is SGDLS, CDR2 YYNGEE, per germline. This CDR3 has 14 residues. This CDR3 reads CASSVGGSVPEQYF. The CDR3 coding sequence is TGTGCCAGCAGCGTAGGAGGATCCGTCCCCGAGCAGTACTTC.

This chain joins TRBV11-2 and TRBJ1-2; tentatively, D is TRBD1 (6 bases). The CDR3 extends over 15 amino acids. Germline values: CDR1 SGHAT, CDR2 FQNNGV. With 1 base removed from V and 0 bases from J, the gap between germline ends came to 9 bases. CDR3 sequence: CASSLGTVANYGYTF. The CDR3 DNA reads as TGTGCCAGCAGCTTAGGGACAGTGGCTAACTATGGCTACACCTTC.

V usage is TRBV30 and J usage is TRBJ1-6; D possibly corresponds to TRBD1 (5 bases). CDR3 size: 14 residues. V lost 1 base, J lost 9 bases, and 13 bases lay in between. Germline loops: CDR1 GTSNPN, CDR2 SVGIG (reference sequence). The CDR3 is CAWSGPRAGSPLHF. DNA for the CDR3: TGTGCCTGGAGTGGGCCCAGGGCCGGTTCACCCCTCCACTTT.

This clone was recorded once. The V gene is TRBV30, the J gene TRBJ1-1; 10 nucleotides agree with TRBD1. The junction had 4 bases not matched to a gene; V was cut back by 5 bases and J by 1 base. CDR3 length equals 14 residues. Germline-derived CDR1 and CDR2 are GTSNPN and SVGIG (reference sequence). CDR3: CAWGQGDRNTEAFF. The CDR3 nucleotides are TGTGCCTGGGGACAGGGGGACCGGAACACTGAAGCTTTCTTT.

DNA for the CDR3: TGCGCCAGCAGTCTATCAGGGGGCGAAACAGATACGCAGTATTTT. This codes for CASSLSGGETDTQYF. V and J are TRBV4-1 and TRBJ2-3; TRBD1 agrees at 8 bases. V lost 6 bases and J lost 3; bases outside the gene matches: 8. The CDR3 runs 15 residues. The germline gives CDR1 MGHRA, CDR2 YSYEKL.

This clone showed up just a few times. The chain carries TRBV5-1 and TRBJ1-2, with a tentative D call TRBD1 (6 bases). Germline values: CDR1 SGHRS, CDR2 YFSETQ. Trimming removed 0 bases from V and 5 bases from J, with 14 bases in between. This CDR3 comprises 15 residues. Written as DNA, the CDR3 is TGCGCCAGCAGCTTGGCCGCGACAGGACCTTATGGCTACACCTTC. It specifies CASSLAATGPYGYTF.

This chain joins TRBV19 and TRBJ2-1; 8 positions agree with TRBD2. V lost 4 bases and J lost 8; bases outside the gene matches: 7. This CDR3 is 14 amino acids long. Germline V gives CDR1 LNHDA, CDR2 SQIVND (reference sequence). This CDR3 is CASSRVAGLDEQFF. The CDR3 region has the DNA TGTGCCAGTAGTAGAGTAGCGGGGTTGGATGAGCAGTTCTTC.

V is TRBV29-1 and J is TRBJ1-2, with D possibly being TRBD1 (6 bases). Trimming took 1 base from V and 4 from J, leaving 16 bases between them. CDR3 size: 15 residues. Germline CDR1 reads SQVTM; CDR2 reads ANQGSEA. CDR3 DNA: TGCAGCGTTGAAGCCTTTGACAGGCCCATCTATGGCTACACCTTC. This codes for CSVEAFDRPIYGYTF.

The gene calls are TRBV6-5 and TRBJ1-2; a possible D gene is TRBD1 (6 bases). The germline V gene encodes CDR1 MNHEY and CDR2 SVGAGI. The CDR3 spans 14 residues. The V end was cut by 4 bases, the J end by 4 bases, with 13 bases between. The chain's CDR3 is CASSLPGASYGYTF. The DNA of the CDR3 is TGTGCCAGCAGTTTACCAGGGGCAAGCTATGGCTACACCTTC.

The rearrangement links TRBV12-5 to TRBJ2-1; TRBD2 aligns across 11 bases. CDR1 and CDR2 from the germline V gene are LGHNT and FRNRAP. V lost 1 base and J lost 5; bases outside the gene matches: 7. This CDR3 has 17 residues. In DNA, the CDR3 is TGTGCTAGTGGTTTGGATCGGCCTAGCGGGGGGAACAATGAGCAGTTCTTC. Translation gives CASGLDRPSGGNNEQFF.

This sequence joins TRBV19 and TRBJ1-5; D possibly corresponds to TRBD1 (6 bases). Germline CDR1 reads LNHDA; CDR2 reads SQIVND (reference sequence). Trimming shortened V by 10 bases and J by 0 bases, and 13 bases separated the two germline ends. The CDR3 loop spans 14 amino acids. The CDR3 nucleotides are TGTGCCATTGGACAGCCATATAGCAATCAGCCCCAGCATTTT. This encodes CAIGQPYSNQPQHF.

This chain joins TRBV6-5 and TRBJ2-7, with TRBD1 as a possible D gene (5 bases). Trimming left V 5 bases short and J 4 bases short, with 12 bases between. CDR3 size: 13 residues. CDR1 and CDR2 (germline): MNHEY, SVGAGI. This chain's CDR3 is CASSPDSLYEQYF. As DNA, the CDR3 is TGTGCCAGCAGTCCTGACAGCTTATACGAGCAGTACTTC.